This T cell receptor beta chain stems from a study of blood T cell repertoires in COVID-19. Study details: Some COVID-19 samples were acute and others convalescent; all came from the United States, Italy and Spain. In each case, the material was cDNA or gDNA derived from T cells, B-cell-depleted T cells, or PBMCs.

In the original workflow: Reference gene primers were amplified, and this amplification served to estimate nucleated cell counts. Some clones are missing from TCRdb's copy, which holds only in-frame ones; the method was immunoSEQ multiplex PCR. The DNA gave D and trimming, while V, J and clone size come from that table. Here the sample spans just over 250,000 clones, 75% to 95% being singletons. The TCR was taken from a person aged 18-30 years with COVID-19, enrolled during active disease. The sample was peripheral blood.

CDR3 DNA: TGTGCCAGCAGCCAGGACAGGGGGCATGAGCAGTTCTTC. Its translation: CASSQDRGHEQFF. The chain carries TRBV7-2 and TRBJ2-1; 11 bases align to TRBD1. CDR3 length: 13 amino acids. J was trimmed by 8 bases and V by 5 bases; bases with no gene match: 2. Germline V gene data show CDR1 as SGHTA and CDR2 as FQGNSA.